These 24 T cell receptor beta chains were all obtained from the same sample, sequenced in a study of T cell changes during pregnancy in multiple sclerosis. Assay: immunoSEQ multiplex PCR; the TCRdb copy retains only in-frame clones and omits some. This sample has roughly 40,000 clones, with more than 85% found just once. The material sequenced was CD4+ T cells from peripheral blood mononuclear cells, taken in the second trimester of pregnancy. The source of these receptors is a female donor in good health, enrolled as a control in a pregnancy study.

The chain joins TRBV28 to TRBJ1-1, with D perhaps matching TRBD1 (5 bases). This CDR3 spans 14 amino acids. The ends were cut back, 4 bases at V and 5 bases at J, with 14 bases in the middle. Germline values: CDR1 MDHEN, CDR2 SYDVKM. Here the CDR3 reads CASSWLGGRTEAFF. The CDR3 DNA sequence: TGTGCCAGCAGTTGGCTGGGGGGAAGGACTGAAGCTTTCTTT.

V and J are TRBV18 and TRBJ2-1, with 8 bases matching TRBD2. The V and J ends lost 2 bases and 9 bases, in that order; junction bases with no gene match: 15. The germline CDR1 and CDR2 sequences are KGHSH and LQKENI. The length of the CDR3 is 17 residues. The CDR3 region is CASSPVFRGGALPEQFF. For the CDR3, the DNA is TGTGCCAGCTCACCAGTGTTTCGGGGGGGGGCCCTTCCTGAGCAGTTCTTC.

V is TRBV10-3 and J is TRBJ2-6; TRBD1 is a possible D gene (5 bases). V was shortened by 3 bases and J by 1 base, with 7 bases between the two germline ends. The CDR3 length is 15 residues. Germline CDR1 ENHRY, CDR2 SYGVKD. CDR3 sequence: CAISEGVSGANVLTF. CDR3 sequence (DNA): TGTGCCATCAGTGAAGGGGTTTCTGGGGCCAACGTCCTGACTTTC.

The V call is TRBV19, the J call TRBJ2-1; 12 nucleotides align to TRBD2. The CDR3 runs 12 residues. The germline V gene has CDR1 LNHDA and CDR2 SQIVND (reference sequence). CDR3 coding DNA: TGTGCATCTGGACTAGCGGGGACTGAGCAGTTCTTC. Translation: CASGLAGTEQFF.

The chain joins TRBV2 to TRBJ2-7, with 7 bases identical to TRBD2. In germline, CDR1 is SNHLY, CDR2 FYNNEI. Trimming at V came to 3 bases and at J to 1 base, leaving 6 bases not matched to a gene. This CDR3 contains 15 residues. The CDR3 DNA is TGTGCCAGCAGTGATTCGGGACTACTTTCCTACGAGCAGTACTTC. Protein: CASSDSGLLSYEQYF.

The chain is built from TRBV6-5 and TRBJ2-5; D call uncertain. The J call may be incorrect, as the DNA end agrees better with TRBJ2-7. Looked up from germline, CDR1 is MNHEY and CDR2 is SVGAGI. The CDR3 loop spans 13 amino acids. The CDR3 bases are TGTGCCAGCAGTTCGGCAGACACCTACGAGCAGTACTTC. Amino acids: CASSSADTYEQYF.

For the CDR3, the DNA is TGTGCCAGCAGCTTCGGACTCCAATCTGGAAACACCATATATTTT. As protein: CASSFGLQSGNTIYF. The chain recombines TRBV5-4 with TRBJ1-3; D remains unclear. The V and J ends lost 2 bases and 1 base respectively, with 10 bases between them. Germline lookup yields CDR1 SGHNT and CDR2 YYREEE (reference sequence). This CDR3 is 15 amino acids long.

The rearrangement joins TRBV19 to TRBJ2-2, with D unclear. This CDR3 is built from 16 residues. The V gene's germline CDR1 is LNHDA and CDR2 SQIVND (reference sequence). The V gene lost 8 bases and the J gene lost 4 bases, with 20 bases spanning the gap. CDR3 amino acids: CASLAYRPGSTGELFF. CDR3 coding DNA: TGTGCCAGTCTCGCCTACCGACCGGGTAGCACCGGGGAGCTGTTTTTT.

The chain has TRBV20-1 and TRBJ1-2; perhaps TRBD1 as D (5 bases). V was clipped by 4 bases and J by 3 bases, with 6 bases between them. This CDR3 spans 11 amino acids. Germline V gives CDR1 DFQATT, CDR2 SNEGSKA (reference sequence). Here the CDR3 reads CSATGDYGYTF. In DNA, the CDR3 is TGCAGTGCTACGGGGGACTATGGCTACACCTTC.

This clone appeared once. The CDR3 reads CASSRRDRITTDTQYF. The CDR3 region has the DNA TGTGCCAGCAGCCGCCGGGACAGGATTACCACAGATACGCAGTATTTT. The chain joins TRBV14 to TRBJ2-3; TRBD1 aligns across 8 bases. CDR1 and CDR2 from the germline V gene are SGHDN and FVKESK. This CDR3 has 16 residues. V lost 4 bases to trimming and J lost 2 bases; unmatched junction nucleotides: 8.

V gene TRBV19 combines with J gene TRBJ1-1; 9 nucleotides agree with TRBD1. CDR3 length equals 16 residues. J gave up 3 bases and V 5 bases, and 10 bases lay outside the gene matches. CDR1 is LNHDA, CDR2 SQIVND, per germline (reference sequence). CDR3 sequence reads: CASSDSGTGLDTEAFF. CDR3 nucleotides: TGTGCCAGTAGTGATTCCGGGACAGGGTTGGACACTGAAGCTTTCTTT.

V and J are TRBV29-1 and TRBJ2-7; 8 positions match TRBD1. This CDR3 contains 13 residues. Germline assignment: CDR1 SQVTM and CDR2 ANQGSEA. Trimming cost V 7 bases and J 3 bases; bases outside gene matches: 8. CDR3 sequence: CSARGTGYYEQYF. The CDR3 DNA reads TGCAGCGCAAGGGGGACAGGTTACTACGAGCAGTACTTC.

The J gene is TRBJ1-5, the V gene TRBV27; D not resolved. Germline loops: CDR1 MNHEY, CDR2 SMNVEV (reference sequence). V was pared by 1 base and J by 0 bases, with 13 bases between. The CDR3 length is 17 residues. CDR3 nucleotide sequence: TGTGCCAGCAGTTTATTCGGAGGTGGATTTAGCAATCAGCCCCAGCATTTT. Translated, it gives CASSLFGGGFSNQPQHF.

V and J are TRBV6-5 and TRBJ2-1; D not resolved. Germline values: CDR1 MNHEY, CDR2 SVGAGI. The ends were cut back, 0 bases at V and 11 bases at J, with 14 bases in the middle. The length of the CDR3 is 14 residues. The CDR3 nucleotides read TGTGCCAGCAGTTACTCAGGAACAGAGTTTAAGCAGTTCTTC. It yields the protein CASSYSGTEFKQFF.

V gene TRBV4-1 combines with J gene TRBJ2-5; maybe TRBD2 (6 bases). The V end lost 0 bases, the J end lost 5 bases, and 13 bases lay between the germline ends. The CDR3 length is 15 residues. Per germline, CDR1 MGHRA and CDR2 YSYEKL. As DNA, the CDR3 is TGCGCCAGCAGCCAAGATCAGGCCCGGGGGGAGACCCAGTACTTC. As protein: CASSQDQARGETQYF.

The chain employs TRBV29-1 and TRBJ2-1; 15 nucleotides align to TRBD2. The V and J ends lost 2 bases and 0 bases, in that order; junction bases with no gene match: 14. The germline CDR1 and CDR2 sequences are SQVTM and ANQGSEA. This CDR3 contains 21 residues. CDR3 sequence: CSVESTTGTSGGPSSYNEQFF. CDR3 sequence (DNA): TGCAGCGTTGAATCGACGACTGGGACTAGCGGGGGGCCGAGCTCCTACAATGAGCAGTTCTTC.

The chain couples TRBV11-2 to TRBJ2-1; a weak D match, TRBD1 (5 bases). V lost 5 bases and J lost 1, with 15 bases in between. Germline V gene data show CDR1 as SGHAT and CDR2 as FQNNGV. This CDR3 is built from 16 residues. CDR3 DNA sequence: TGTGCCAGCAGCCAGACATACAGGATGTCCTACAATGAGCAGTTCTTC. Protein product: CASSQTYRMSYNEQFF.

The V and J genes are TRBV18 and TRBJ2-7, with D unresolved. This CDR3 comprises 12 residues. Per germline, CDR1 KGHSH and CDR2 LQKENI. V was cut by 3 bases and J by 2 bases, with 5 bases left in between. Here the CDR3 reads CASSPGPYEQYF. The DNA of the CDR3 is TGTGCCAGCTCACCGGGCCCCTACGAGCAGTACTTC.

V and J are TRBV6-1 and TRBJ2-2; D perhaps matches TRBD2 (5 bases). The ends were cut back, 3 bases at V and 4 bases at J, with 9 bases in the middle. Germline V gives CDR1 MNHNS, CDR2 SASEGT. This CDR3 is built from 14 residues. The CDR3 coding sequence is TGTGCCAGCAGTGAGGTGGGAGCCACCGGGGAGCTGTTTTTT. This gives the protein CASSEVGATGELFF.

This rearrangement joins TRBV15 to TRBJ1-5; D is possibly TRBD1 (5 bases). V was clipped by 1 base and J by 4 bases, with 8 bases between them. This CDR3 has 14 amino acids. The germline V gene encodes CDR1 LNHNV and CDR2 YYDKDF (reference sequence). The CDR3 here is CATSRGQLNQPQHF. CDR3 nucleotide sequence: TGTGCCACCAGCAGAGGACAGTTGAATCAGCCCCAGCATTTT.

V gene TRBV19 combines with J gene TRBJ2-7; TRBD2 aligns across 8 bases. The CDR3 runs to 12 residues. Looked up from germline, CDR1 is LNHDA and CDR2 is SQIVND (reference sequence). V lost 7 bases to trimming and J lost 3 bases; unmatched junction nucleotides: 2. CDR3 amino acids: CASNGGGYEQYF. CDR3 in DNA: TGTGCCAGTAACGGGGGGGGCTACGAGCAGTACTTC.

This rearrangement joins TRBV10-3 to TRBJ2-5; 8 bases are a match to TRBD2. The V and J ends lost 8 bases and 0 bases, in that order; junction bases with no gene match: 11. The CDR3 is 16 residues long. Germline CDR1 is ENHRY and CDR2 is SYGVKD. The CDR3 protein is CAIRGGQGRYQETQYF. DNA of the CDR3: TGTGCCATCCGGGGGGGCCAGGGCAGGTACCAAGAGACCCAGTACTTC.

The rearrangement links TRBV7-2 to TRBJ1-5; D may be TRBD1 (6 bases). This CDR3 region has 12 residues. CDR1 and CDR2 from the germline V gene are SGHTA and FQGNSA. V dropped 5 bases and J dropped 7 bases, with 9 bases sitting between them. CDR3 protein: CASSPRGQPQHF. Written as DNA, the CDR3 is TGTGCCAGCAGCCCCAGGGGACAGCCCCAGCATTTT. The variable domain in full, completed from reference TRBV7-2 and TRBJ1-5, reads GAGVSQSPSNKVTEKGKDVELRCDPISGHTALYWYRQSLGQGLEFLIYFQGNSAPDKSGLPSDRFSAERTGGSVSTLTIQRTQQEDSAVYLCASSPRGQPQHFGDGTRLSIL.

V usage is TRBV30 and J usage is TRBJ1-1; D is undetermined. V was pared by 4 bases and J by 6 bases, with 12 bases between. This CDR3 has 12 residues. Germline CDR1 GTSNPN, CDR2 SVGIG (reference sequence). In nucleotides, the CDR3 is TGTGCCTGGAAGCCCCGGGGATCTGAAGCTTTCTTT. This codes for CAWKPRGSEAFF.